Below, 28 T cell receptor beta chains from the same sample are listed, as sequenced in a study of metastatic and nonmetastatic thyroid tumors. TCRdb re-called the PCR reads through MiXCR. The sample lists tens of thousands of clones, 17% occurring once. Until they underwent thyroid surgery, no patient had received any treatment. Sequences were obtained from blood. The receptors come from a female donor with papillary thyroid cancer or a benign thyroid nodule (not recorded which). Some clones in this sample may be carry-over from other donors' samples.

This clone was seen a handful of times. The same CDR3 also results from other DNA sequences found in this sample. The chain joins TRBV5-4 to TRBJ2-3; 7 positions match TRBD2. The CDR3 length is 15 residues. V trimming: 3 bases; J trimming: 6 bases; junction bases outside the gene matches: 10. Looked up from germline, CDR1 is SGHNT and CDR2 is YYREEE (reference sequence). The CDR3 DNA follows: TGTGCCAGCAGCTCGGCGGGGGACCTTCACGATACGCAGTATTTT. Encoded protein: CASSSAGDLHDTQYF.

This clone is termed medium-sized. The CDR3 region is CSARDGTDFSYEQYF. The CDR3 DNA is TGCAGTGCTAGAGACGGGACAGATTTCTCCTACGAGCAGTACTTC. This chain connects TRBV20-1 to TRBJ2-7, with TRBD1 matching 7 bases. V dropped 0 bases and J dropped 0; count of bases not matched to a gene: 5. CDR3 length equals 15 residues. The V gene's germline CDR1 is DFQATT and CDR2 SNEGSKA (reference sequence).

On this clone itself: One end of the junction is discordant with germline, which a read error may explain. J is TRBJ1-2 and V is TRBV20-1; D might be TRBD1 (5 bases). Germline CDR1 and CDR2: DFQATT and SNEGSKA (reference sequence). This CDR3 has 16 residues. The CDR3 reads CSASPPGTSANYGYTF. CDR3 DNA: TGCAGTGCTAGCCCCCCGGGGACTTCCGCTAACTATGGCTACACATTC.

This rearrangement joins TRBV6-1 to TRBJ1-5; a weak D match, TRBD1 (5 bases). Deletions cut 7 bases from V and 3 bases from J, with 16 bases between. Germline loops: CDR1 MNHNS, CDR2 SASEGT. The CDR3 has 15 residues. CDR3 DNA: TGTGCCAGCACGCCAGGGCGGAAGGTCAATCAGCCCCAGCATTTT. Encoded protein: CASTPGRKVNQPQHF.

This clone came up many times. The rearrangement links TRBV6-1 to TRBJ2-5; 10 nucleotides agree with TRBD2. Trimming at V came to 5 bases and at J to 2 bases, leaving 5 bases not matched to a gene. From germline, CDR1 is MNHNS and CDR2 SASEGT. The CDR3 covers 15 residues. The CDR3 sequence is CASSSAGGPQETQYF. CDR3 bases: TGTGCCAGCAGTTCAGCGGGGGGGCCGCAAGAGACCCAGTACTTC.

This clone was detected ten times or more. The chain has TRBV7-3 and TRBJ2-1; 12 bases align to TRBD2. V shed 1 base and J 6 bases; nucleotides not matched to a gene: 10. This CDR3 contains 18 residues. CDR1 is SGHTA, CDR2 FQGTGA, per germline. The CDR3 protein is CASSLKPSSSGRGNEQFF. The CDR3 bases are TGTGCCAGCAGCTTAAAACCCTCCTCTAGCGGGAGGGGCAATGAGCAGTTCTTC.

This clone was observed many times. The chain employs TRBV19 and TRBJ1-6, with 10 bases that match TRBD1. The CDR3 contains 19 residues. Germline loops: CDR1 LNHDA, CDR2 SQIVND (reference sequence). Trimming at V came to 3 bases and at J to 0 bases, leaving 8 bases not matched to a gene. The CDR3: CASSMRGQGKSSYNSPLHF. The CDR3 region has the DNA TGTGCCAGTAGTATGCGGGGACAGGGGAAGAGCTCCTATAATTCACCCCTCCACTTT.

This clone was detected many times. J is TRBJ1-2 and V is TRBV24-1; a weak D match, TRBD1 (5 bases). Looked up from germline, CDR1 is KGHDR and CDR2 is SFDVKD. Trimming shortened V by 7 bases and J by 8 bases, and 22 bases separated the two germline ends. The CDR3 length is 15 residues. In nucleotides, the CDR3 is TGTGCCACCAGCAGCTCTGCAGGGAAGTTTGAAGGCTACACCTTC. It codes for CATSSSAGKFEGYTF.

This clone was counted at least ten times. The same CDR3 is also encoded by other DNA sequences in this sample. V is TRBV2 and J is TRBJ2-6; tentative D call: TRBD1 (6 bases). This CDR3 comprises 16 residues. The germline V and J ends were trimmed by 6 bases and 3 bases, with 15 bases remaining between them. Germline V gives CDR1 SNHLY, CDR2 FYNNEI. CDR3 bases: TGTGCCAGCAGCCGACCAACAGGGAGTGGGGCCAACGTCCTGACTTTC. It yields the protein CASSRPTGSGANVLTF.

This clone was seen repeatedly, ten times or more. The chain employs TRBV19 and TRBJ1-1; 7 nucleotides match TRBD1. The ends lost 1 base at V and 1 base at J; junction bases unmatched: 3. Germline V CDR1 and CDR2: LNHDA, SQIVND (reference sequence). The CDR3 extends over 15 amino acids. Here the CDR3 reads CASSIGRGENTEAFF. The DNA of the CDR3 is TGTGCCAGTAGTATAGGCAGGGGGGAGAACACTGAAGCTTTCTTT.

This clone came up many times. The chain is built from TRBV29-1 and TRBJ2-2; possibly TRBD2 for D (5 bases). CDR1 and CDR2 (germline): SQVTM, ANQGSEA. The CDR3 extends over 13 amino acids. Trimming removed 4 bases from V and 3 bases from J, with 9 bases in between. CDR3 DNA: TGCAGCGTTGGTCAGCGGTACACCGGGGAGCTGTTTTTT. This translates into CSVGQRYTGELFF.

The chain couples TRBV20-1 to TRBJ1-2; unclear D gene. Germline-derived CDR1 and CDR2 are DFQATT and SNEGSKA (reference sequence). This CDR3 is built from 12 residues. The V and J ends lost 3 bases and 5 bases respectively, with 10 bases between them. DNA for the CDR3: TGCAGTGCTAGTGACTCCGAGTATGGCTACACCTTC. It is translated as CSASDSEYGYTF.

As regards this clone: A read error may be the cause here, since a much bigger clone is one base away. The CDR3 DNA reads TGTGCCAGCAGCTTTGACAGGGGACCTTACAATGAGCAGTTCTTC. This translates into CASSFDRGPYNEQFF. The rearrangement joins TRBV5-4 to TRBJ2-1, with 8 nucleotides matching TRBD1. The germline gives CDR1 SGHNT, CDR2 YYREEE (reference sequence). CDR3 length: 15 residues. Trimming removed 2 bases from V and 4 bases from J; junction bases left unmatched: 5.

This rearrangement joins TRBV30 to TRBJ2-7, with TRBD2 matching 8 bases. Germline CDR1 reads GTSNPN; CDR2 reads SVGIG (reference sequence). With 0 bases clipped from V and 3 bases from J, the junction kept 4 bases outside the gene matches. The CDR3 runs to 14 residues. CDR3 sequence reads: CAWSVPGRGYEQYF. CDR3 DNA sequence: TGTGCCTGGAGTGTACCCGGGAGGGGCTACGAGCAGTACTTC.

This clone has a count of ten or more. The rearrangement uses TRBV20-1 and TRBJ2-1; perhaps TRBD1 as D (6 bases). The germline gives CDR1 DFQATT, CDR2 SNEGSKA (reference sequence). The V and J ends lost 5 bases and 6 bases respectively, with 17 bases between them. The CDR3 length is 14 residues. The CDR3 sequence: CSARWGRIVNEQFF. DNA for the CDR3: TGCAGTGCTCGGTGGGGGCGGATAGTCAATGAGCAGTTCTTC.

Remarks on this clone: This CDR3 fails to terminate in the conserved phenylalanine or tryptophan, so it likely reflects a read error. This chain links TRBV5-1 with TRBJ1-1; TRBD1 agrees at 8 bases. There are 18 residues in the CDR3. Germline V gene data show CDR1 as SGHRS and CDR2 as YFSETQ. CDR3 in amino acids: CAISLETRGRTLYTEAFS. CDR3 in DNA: TGCGCCATCAGCTTGGAAACCAGGGGGCGGACTCTCTACACTGAAGCTTTCTCT.

This clone was seen ten or more times. V gene TRBV15 combines with J gene TRBJ2-1, with a possible D match to TRBD2 (5 bases). Germline values: CDR1 LNHNV, CDR2 YYDKDF (reference sequence). Trimming cost V 3 bases and J 6 bases, with 15 bases left between them. CDR3 length: 15 residues. The CDR3, as DNA: TGTGCCACCAGCAGGGAGGTGGCAGGCAGCAATGAGCAGTTCTTC. Translating gives CATSREVAGSNEQFF.

The table lists this clone with many counts. The chain couples TRBV5-1 to TRBJ2-7, with D perhaps given as TRBD1 or TRBD2 (5 bases each). CDR3 length equals 15 residues. From germline, CDR1 is SGHRS and CDR2 YFSETQ. Deletions cut 0 bases from V and 6 bases from J, with 16 bases between. For the CDR3, the DNA is TGCGCCAGCAGCTTGGCCGGAAGGGACCTATCCGAGCAGTACTTC. Its protein is CASSLAGRDLSEQYF. Combining the CDR3 with reference TRBV5-1 and TRBJ2-7 gives the whole variable domain KAGVTQTPRYLIKTRGQQVTLSCSPISGHRSVSWYQQTPGQGLQFLFEYFSETQRNKGNFPGRFSGRQFSNSRSEMNVSTLELGDSALYLCASSLAGRDLSEQYFGPGTRLTVT.

In this sample, this clone turned up many times. The chain combines TRBV5-4 with TRBJ2-3; maybe TRBD2 (6 bases). Germline V CDR1 and CDR2: SGHNT, YYREEE (reference sequence). Trimming stripped 4 bases from V and 1 base from J, with 10 bases between. The CDR3 totals 14 residues. The CDR3 protein is CASSPGLGTDTQYF. The CDR3 DNA is TGTGCCAGCAGCCCGGGACTCGGCACAGATACGCAGTATTTT.

This clone was observed many times. The V and J genes are TRBV9 and TRBJ2-5; TRBD2 agrees at 11 bases. There are 15 residues in the CDR3. V trimming: 2 bases; J trimming: 2 bases; junction bases outside the gene matches: 2. Germline V gene data show CDR1 as SGDLS and CDR2 as YYNGEE. In DNA form, the CDR3 reads TGTGCCAGCAGCGTGGGACTAGCGGATCAAGAGACCCAGTACTTC. Translation gives CASSVGLADQETQYF. The full variable domain, with the rest looked up from reference TRBV9 and TRBJ2-5, is DSGVTQTPKHLITATGQRVTLRCSPRSGDLSVYWYQQSLDQGLQFLIQYYNGEERAKGNILERFSAQQFPDLHSELNLSSLELGDSALYFCASSVGLADQETQYFGPGTRLLVL.

This clone appeared a few times. The chain combines TRBV27 with TRBJ1-4, with D unclear. Trimming cost V 3 bases and J 6 bases, with 11 bases left between them. The CDR3 runs to 14 residues. Germline CDR1 reads MNHEY; CDR2 reads SMNVEV (reference sequence). CDR3 sequence (DNA): TGTGCCAGCAGTTTGGAACATCCGGATGAAAAACTGTTTTTT. This gives the protein CASSLEHPDEKLFF.

The chain is built from TRBV11-2 and TRBJ2-6; 8 bases fit TRBD1. With V trimmed by 5 bases and J by 4 bases, 10 bases remained unmatched. The CDR3 totals 17 residues. CDR1 SGHAT and CDR2 FQNNGV come from the germline V gene. The CDR3 here is CASSHRQGSRGANVLTF. The DNA of the CDR3 is TGTGCCAGCAGCCACAGACAGGGGTCGCGAGGGGCCAACGTCCTGACTTTC.

This clone was seen repeatedly, ten times or more. This chain joins TRBV5-6 and TRBJ2-7; 13 bases are a match to TRBD2. V lost 2 bases and J lost 3; bases outside the gene matches: 11. The germline gives CDR1 SGHDT, CDR2 YYEEEE. The CDR3 loop spans 18 amino acids. CDR3 protein: CASSFIGLAGVPDYEQYF. The CDR3 DNA is TGTGCCAGCAGCTTTATTGGACTAGCGGGAGTTCCTGACTACGAGCAGTACTTC.

This clone came up many times. The chain uses TRBV20-1 and TRBJ2-1; 11 bases fit TRBD2. Germline loops: CDR1 DFQATT, CDR2 SNEGSKA (reference sequence). V lost 6 bases and J lost 1; bases outside the gene matches: 5. The CDR3 spans 15 residues. The CDR3 DNA sequence: TGCAGTGCAGGGGGACTAGCGGAATCCTACAATGAGCAGTTCTTC. It yields the protein CSAGGLAESYNEQFF.

In its sample, this clone was seen many times. This chain links TRBV7-6 with TRBJ2-1, with 9 nucleotides matching TRBD2. The CDR3 covers 15 residues. V shed 3 bases, J shed 2 bases, and the junction held 2 bases outside the gene matches. CDR1 is SGHVS and CDR2 is FNYEAQ in the germline V gene. The CDR3 nucleotides are TGTGCCAGCAGCTTGGGCGGGGGGGCCTACAATGAGCAGTTCTTC. This encodes CASSLGGGAYNEQFF.

This clone has ten or more counts. This may arise from a read error, as a much more abundant clone is one base away. This sample also contains other DNA sequences that code for the same CDR3. The chain combines TRBV18 with TRBJ1-2, with D possibly TRBD1 on 5 matching bases. The CDR3 has 13 amino acids. With 3 bases removed from V and 8 bases from J, the gap between germline ends came to 13 bases. The germline CDR1 and CDR2 sequences are KGHSH and LQKENI. The CDR3 DNA is TGTGCCAGCTCACCGGGGCAGGTGATAGGCTACACCTTC. It translates to CASSPGQVIGYTF.

This clone was counted at least ten times. The gene calls are TRBV5-1 and TRBJ2-7; 7 bases agree with TRBD2. The V and J ends lost 2 bases and 6 bases, in that order; junction bases with no gene match: 5. Germline V CDR1 and CDR2: SGHRS, YFSETQ. The CDR3 extends over 13 amino acids. CDR3 in DNA: TGCGCCAGCAGCTTTGGGGGGGATAGCGAGCAGTACTTC. Its translation: CASSFGGDSEQYF.

This clone was counted many times. The rearrangement links TRBV5-5 to TRBJ2-5, with D perhaps TRBD1 (5 bases). The CDR3 extends over 14 amino acids. From germline, CDR1 is SGHKS and CDR2 YYEKEE (reference sequence). Trimming shortened V by 1 base and J by 5 bases, and 12 bases separated the two germline ends. The CDR3: CASSLSWGAETQYF. The CDR3 DNA follows: TGTGCCAGCAGCTTGTCTTGGGGCGCGGAGACCCAGTACTTC.